Given below is one TCR beta chain in context. The antigen remains unidentified. CDR3 length equals 15 residues. Germline loops: CDR1 MNHEY, CDR2 SMNVEV (reference sequence). With 4 bases clipped from V and 3 bases from J, the junction kept 6 bases outside the gene matches. The PCR was carried out with 60 Vbeta primers and 13 Jbeta primers. The assay was immunoSEQ multiplex PCR, and TCRdb's table has in-frame clones only and misses some. The sample consists of 150,000 to 250,000 clones, 70% to 80% of them appearing once. The sample comes from a study of cytomegalovirus exposure and HLA in healthy donors. Whole-study context: T cells numbering around 200 million yielded some 100 million unique TCR beta sequences in an earlier analysis. General study points: A later analysis found that most CMV-associated TCR beta chains appeared HLA-restricted. Many donors carried some public TCRs, although rarity characterized most TCR sequences. An analysis done earlier found most TCR beta V segments productive about 87% or about 30% of the time.

V and J are TRBV27 and TRBJ2-5; 9 bases agree with TRBD1. This TCR derives from a woman aged 25 to 39 in good health and CMV-seropositive. Source material: PBMCs. The CDR3: CASSSPGQGKETQYF. CDR3 nucleotide sequence: TGTGCCAGCAGTTCGCCGGGACAGGGAAAAGAGACCCAGTACTTC.